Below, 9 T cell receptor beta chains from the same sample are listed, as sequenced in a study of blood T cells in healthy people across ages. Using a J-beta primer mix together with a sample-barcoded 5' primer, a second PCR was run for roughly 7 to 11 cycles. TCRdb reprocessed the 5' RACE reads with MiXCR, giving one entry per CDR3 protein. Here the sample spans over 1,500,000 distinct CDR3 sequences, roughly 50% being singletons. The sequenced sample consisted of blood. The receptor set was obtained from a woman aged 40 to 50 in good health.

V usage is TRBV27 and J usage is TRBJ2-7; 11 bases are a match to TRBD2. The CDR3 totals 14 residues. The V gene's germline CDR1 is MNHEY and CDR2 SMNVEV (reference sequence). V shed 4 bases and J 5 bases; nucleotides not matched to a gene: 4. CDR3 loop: CASSSGLAVDEQYF. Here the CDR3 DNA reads TGTGCCAGCAGTTCGGGACTAGCGGTCGACGAGCAGTACTTC.

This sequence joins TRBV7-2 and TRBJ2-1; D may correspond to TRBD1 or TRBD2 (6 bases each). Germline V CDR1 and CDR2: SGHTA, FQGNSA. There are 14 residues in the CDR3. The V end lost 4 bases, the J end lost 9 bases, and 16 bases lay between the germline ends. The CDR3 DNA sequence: TGTGCCAGCAGCTCCGCTGGGGGGCCATTTGAGCAGTTCTTC. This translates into CASSSAGGPFEQFF.

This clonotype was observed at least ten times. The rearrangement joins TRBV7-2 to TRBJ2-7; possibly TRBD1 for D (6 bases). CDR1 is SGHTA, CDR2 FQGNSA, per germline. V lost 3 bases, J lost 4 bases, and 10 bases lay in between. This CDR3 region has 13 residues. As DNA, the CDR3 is TGTGCCAGCAGCTTGGACAGACTTTACGAGCAGTACTTC. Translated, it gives CASSLDRLYEQYF. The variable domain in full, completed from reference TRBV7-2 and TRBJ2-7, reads GAGVSQSPSNKVTEKGKDVELRCDPISGHTALYWYRQSLGQGLEFLIYFQGNSAPDKSGLPSDRFSAERTGGSVSTLTIQRTQQEDSAVYLCASSLDRLYEQYFGPGTRLTVT.

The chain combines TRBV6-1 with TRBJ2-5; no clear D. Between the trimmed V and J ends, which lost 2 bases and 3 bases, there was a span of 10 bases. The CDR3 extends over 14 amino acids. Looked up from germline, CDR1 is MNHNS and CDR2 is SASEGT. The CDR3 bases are TGTGCCAGCAGTGAAACAAACGGAAAAGAGACCCAGTACTTC. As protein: CASSETNGKETQYF.

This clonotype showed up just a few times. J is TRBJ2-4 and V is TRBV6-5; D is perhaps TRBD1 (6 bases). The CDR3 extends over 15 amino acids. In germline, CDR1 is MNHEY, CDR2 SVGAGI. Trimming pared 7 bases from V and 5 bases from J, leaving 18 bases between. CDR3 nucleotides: TGTGCCAGCACTCCACTCGCGACAGGTGAAAACATTCAGTACTTC. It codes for CASTPLATGENIQYF.

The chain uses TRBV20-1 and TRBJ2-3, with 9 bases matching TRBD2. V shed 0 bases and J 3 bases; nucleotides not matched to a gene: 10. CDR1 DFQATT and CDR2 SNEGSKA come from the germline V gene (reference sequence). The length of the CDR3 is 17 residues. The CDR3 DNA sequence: TGCAGTGCTAGAGATATGGGACTAGCACACTCTACAGATACGCAGTATTTT. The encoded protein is CSARDMGLAHSTDTQYF.

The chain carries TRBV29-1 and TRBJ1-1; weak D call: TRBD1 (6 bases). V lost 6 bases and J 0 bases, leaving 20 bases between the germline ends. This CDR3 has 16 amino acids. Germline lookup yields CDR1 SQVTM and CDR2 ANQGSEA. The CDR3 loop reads CSVPGTPGELNTEAFF. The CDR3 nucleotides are TGCAGCGTGCCCGGGACGCCAGGGGAATTGAACACTGAAGCTTTCTTT.

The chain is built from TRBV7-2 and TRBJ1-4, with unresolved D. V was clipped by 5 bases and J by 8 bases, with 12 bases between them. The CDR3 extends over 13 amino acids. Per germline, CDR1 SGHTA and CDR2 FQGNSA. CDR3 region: CASSPRQVEKLFF. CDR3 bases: TGTGCCAGCAGCCCCAGACAAGTCGAAAAACTGTTTTTT.

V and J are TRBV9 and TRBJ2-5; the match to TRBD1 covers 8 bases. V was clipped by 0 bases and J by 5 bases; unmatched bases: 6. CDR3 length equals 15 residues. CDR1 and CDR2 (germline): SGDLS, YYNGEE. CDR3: CASSVETGVGETQYF. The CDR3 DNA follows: TGTGCCAGCAGCGTAGAGACAGGGGTAGGGGAGACCCAGTACTTC.